Following are 25 T cell receptor beta chains from one sample sequenced in a study of blood T cells in healthy people across ages. The authors ran a second PCR of roughly 6 to 11 cycles using a sample-barcoded 5' primer and a J-beta primer mix. Using its own MiXCR run on the 5' RACE reads, TCRdb lists one record per CDR3 protein. The data hold about 1,400,000 distinct CDR3 sequences, with around 59% observed a single time. Sequenced: blood. These receptors were obtained from a man aged 18-30 years in good health.

The count of this clonotype is one. The chain recombines TRBV29-1 with TRBJ2-2; 9 nucleotides agree with TRBD1. The J segment lost 4 bases and the V segment lost 1 base, leaving 4 bases of the junction unmatched. CDR1 and CDR2 from the germline V gene are SQVTM and ANQGSEA. This CDR3 contains 15 residues. The DNA of the CDR3 is TGCAGCGTTGAAGGGACAGGGGAGTCCACCGGGGAGCTGTTTTTT. As protein: CSVEGTGESTGELFF.

The rearrangement joins TRBV4-1 to TRBJ2-5; 8 bases line up with TRBD2. The CDR3 contains 17 residues. Looked up from germline, CDR1 is MGHRA and CDR2 is YSYEKL. Unmatched junction bases numbered 11, after V lost 0 bases and J lost 5 bases. The chain's CDR3 is CASSQEWVGRAQETQYF. CDR3 DNA sequence: TGCGCCAGCAGCCAAGAGTGGGTCGGGAGGGCCCAGGAGACCCAGTACTTC.

The V call is TRBV2, the J call TRBJ1-4, with TRBD1 as a possible D gene (6 bases). The germline CDR1 and CDR2 sequences are SNHLY and FYNNEI. The CDR3 runs to 16 residues. V was trimmed by 10 bases and J by 0 bases, leaving 18 bases between them. CDR3 sequence (DNA): TGTGCCACCGCAACAGGGCGGGGAGCAACTAATGAAAAACTGTTTTTT. Protein sequence: CATATGRGATNEKLFF.

In this sample, this clonotype turned up a few times. J is TRBJ2-1 and V is TRBV7-9; the match to TRBD2 covers 13 bases. V dropped 0 bases and J dropped 6; count of bases not matched to a gene: 2. The CDR3 contains 16 residues. The germline V gene encodes CDR1 SEHNR and CDR2 FQNEAQ (reference sequence). Here the CDR3 reads CASSLATSGRTNEQFF. The CDR3 nucleotides read TGTGCCAGCAGCTTAGCGACTAGCGGGAGGACCAATGAGCAGTTCTTC.

J is TRBJ1-5 and V is TRBV6-1; TRBD1 might be the D (6 bases). This CDR3 has 16 residues. Germline loops: CDR1 MNHNS, CDR2 SASEGT. Trimming removed 8 bases at V and 5 bases at J, with 22 bases between. Written as DNA, the CDR3 is TGTGCCAGCTTCGTACGGAGGGGGGCGTTGGATCAGCCCCAGCATTTT. Protein sequence: CASFVRRGALDQPQHF.

This clonotype was seen a few times. The chain is built from TRBV12-3 or TRBV12-4 and TRBJ2-3, with D possibly matching TRBD1 (6 bases). V was pared by 3 bases and J by 7 bases, with 14 bases between. The CDR3 consists of 14 residues. Here the CDR3 reads CASSFLRGTNTQYF. The CDR3 DNA sequence: TGTGCCAGCAGTTTTTTGAGGGGGACGAATACGCAGTATTTT.

The chain employs TRBV28 and TRBJ2-1; D uncertain. The length of the CDR3 is 15 residues. V was pared by 4 bases and J by 6 bases, with 16 bases between. The germline gives CDR1 MDHEN, CDR2 SYDVKM. The CDR3 loop is CASSWTTSIFNEQFF. CDR3 coding DNA: TGTGCCAGCAGTTGGACGACCTCTATCTTCAATGAGCAGTTCTTC.

The genes are TRBV29-1 and TRBJ2-7; 7 nucleotides match TRBD1. The V gene end was trimmed by 4 bases and the J gene end by 7 bases; junction bases not matched to a gene: 10. The CDR3 runs 13 residues. Germline assignment: CDR1 SQVTM and CDR2 ANQGSEA. The CDR3: CSVGGRQGREQYF. Written as DNA, the CDR3 is TGCAGCGTTGGGGGGCGACAGGGTAGGGAGCAGTACTTC.

CDR3 in amino acids: CASSYRAGGQLQQFF. CDR3 DNA: TGTGCCAGCAGCTACCGAGCGGGGGGGCAACTCCAGCAGTTCTTC. The J gene is TRBJ2-1, the V gene TRBV7-2, with 10 positions matching TRBD2. The CDR3 consists of 15 residues. V shed 4 bases and J 11 bases; nucleotides not matched to a gene: 11. Germline CDR1 reads SGHTA; CDR2 reads FQGNSA.

V usage is TRBV7-9 and J usage is TRBJ2-5; D perhaps matches TRBD1 (6 bases). The germline V gene encodes CDR1 SEHNR and CDR2 FQNEAQ (reference sequence). The CDR3 has 15 amino acids. V lost 1 base to trimming and J lost 4 bases, with 13 bases between them. This CDR3 is CASSLVRRGPETQYF. CDR3 in DNA: TGTGCCAGCAGCTTAGTTCGCAGGGGTCCAGAGACCCAGTACTTC.

This chain links TRBV4-1 with TRBJ2-2; 7 positions match TRBD1. V dropped 4 bases and J dropped 6; count of bases not matched to a gene: 2. Germline V lookup: CDR1 MGHRA, CDR2 YSYEKL. The CDR3 sequence is 13 residues long. CDR3 amino acids: CASSRDRAGELFF. Here the CDR3 DNA reads TGCGCCAGCAGCCGCGACAGGGCCGGGGAGCTGTTTTTT.

The chain employs TRBV12-3 or TRBV12-4 and TRBJ2-5; D remains unclear. Trimming took 1 base from V and 0 from J, leaving 15 bases between them. The CDR3 is 17 amino acids. The CDR3 is CASSLVSGAPNQETQYF. The CDR3 DNA reads as TGTGCCAGCAGTTTAGTTTCCGGAGCGCCCAACCAAGAGACCCAGTACTTC.

The chain is built from TRBV9 and TRBJ2-1, with D hard to call. The DNA matches TRBJ2-7 better at its end, which makes the J call doubtful. The CDR3 runs 17 residues. CDR1 is SGDLS, CDR2 YYNGEE, per germline. The CDR3 DNA reads TGTGCCAGCAGCGTTCAACAAGGACCAACACCTTACAATGAGCAGTACTTC. It is translated as CASSVQQGPTPYNEQYF.

The J gene is TRBJ2-3, the V gene TRBV7-9, with a possible D match to TRBD2 (6 bases). Germline CDR1 and CDR2: SEHNR and FQNEAQ (reference sequence). This CDR3 has 17 residues. Trimming cost V 0 bases and J 3 bases, with 16 bases left between them. The CDR3 is CASSLAGTEGLTDTQYF. In nucleotides, the CDR3 is TGTGCCAGCAGCTTAGCGGGGACTGAAGGCTTGACAGATACGCAGTATTTT.

The V and J genes are TRBV12-5 and TRBJ2-7; TRBD1 matches 8 bases. The V segment lost 6 bases and the J segment 3 bases; nucleotides outside the gene matches: 4. Germline CDR1 LGHNT, CDR2 FRNRAP. The CDR3 has 13 residues. CDR3 residues: CASGKDRDYEQYF. The CDR3 nucleotides read TGTGCTAGTGGCAAGGACAGGGACTACGAGCAGTACTTC.

This clonotype was detected a few times. The chain combines TRBV3-1 with TRBJ1-2; D is perhaps TRBD1 (5 bases). The CDR3 consists of 15 residues. Germline CDR1 LGHDT, CDR2 YNNKEL (reference sequence). Between the trimmed V and J ends, which lost 0 bases and 4 bases, there was a span of 12 bases. The CDR3 protein is CASSQDPGIGYGYTF. CDR3 DNA sequence: TGTGCCAGCAGCCAAGACCCAGGGATCGGCTATGGCTACACCTTC.

The V and J genes are TRBV29-1 and TRBJ2-7, with a tentative D call TRBD1 (6 bases). This CDR3 spans 13 amino acids. Germline assignment: CDR1 SQVTM and CDR2 ANQGSEA. V lost 4 bases and J lost 5, with 15 bases in between. CDR3 DNA sequence: TGCAGCGTTGGGAACAGGGTTAATCACGAGCAGTACTTC. Its translation: CSVGNRVNHEQYF.

The rearrangement joins TRBV20-1 to TRBJ2-1; 8 nucleotides align to TRBD2. With V trimmed by 6 bases and J by 10 bases, 14 bases remained unmatched. The germline gives CDR1 DFQATT, CDR2 SNEGSKA (reference sequence). The CDR3 is 14 amino acids. The CDR3 loop is CSAKTSVVIFEQFF. The CDR3 nucleotides are TGCAGTGCCAAGACTAGCGTCGTGATTTTCGAGCAGTTCTTC.

The CDR3 region has the DNA TGCAGTGCTAGTAGCGGGTTAACAGATACGCAGTATTTT. This encodes CSASSGLTDTQYF. The V and J genes are TRBV20-1 and TRBJ2-3; 7 nucleotides agree with TRBD2. The germline V gene has CDR1 DFQATT and CDR2 SNEGSKA (reference sequence). The CDR3 is made up of 13 amino acids. The junction had 3 bases not matched to a gene; V was cut back by 3 bases and J by 3 bases.

The chain links TRBV6-5 to TRBJ1-5, with no clear D. This CDR3 has 14 residues. Germline CDR1 is MNHEY and CDR2 is SVGAGI. V lost 5 bases, J lost 0 bases, and 8 bases lay in between. This CDR3 is CASSNSHSNQPQHF. The DNA for the CDR3 is TGTGCCAGCAGTAACAGCCATAGCAATCAGCCCCAGCATTTT.

This chain joins TRBV12-3 or TRBV12-4 and TRBJ1-4; D gene ambiguous. CDR3 length: 16 amino acids. V shed 1 base and J shed 8 bases, with 17 bases lying between them. The CDR3 nucleotides are TGTGCCAGCAGTTTAGTGGAGGGAGGGTTTAAGGAAAAACTGTTTTTT. Its protein product is CASSLVEGGFKEKLFF.

This sequence joins TRBV6-5 and TRBJ2-3, with 7 bases aligning to TRBD1. Germline trimming cut 7 bases from V and 1 base from J; bases unmatched to any gene: 5. Germline values: CDR1 MNHEY, CDR2 SVGAGI. CDR3 size: 14 residues. The CDR3 sequence: CASTRGSGTDTQYF. CDR3 DNA: TGTGCCAGCACCAGGGGGTCAGGCACAGATACGCAGTATTTT.

The chain recombines TRBV6-5 with TRBJ2-4; 8 nucleotides agree with TRBD1. The CDR3 has 16 residues. With V trimmed by 9 bases and J by 2 bases, 12 bases remained unmatched. Germline V gene sequence: CDR1 MNHEY, CDR2 SVGAGI. This CDR3 reads CASSRAGGATKNIQYF. CDR3 in DNA: TGTGCCAGTTCCAGAGCAGGGGGCGCGACCAAAAACATTCAGTACTTC.

This chain connects TRBV11-2 to TRBJ1-1; 10 bases align to TRBD1. Trimming took 3 bases from V and 3 from J; bases not matched to a gene: 7. This CDR3 is built from 16 residues. Germline CDR1 SGHAT, CDR2 FQNNGV. This CDR3 reads CASSFLDRGRDTEAFF. CDR3 coding DNA: TGTGCCAGCAGCTTCTTAGACAGGGGGCGTGACACTGAAGCTTTCTTT.

The V gene is TRBV29-1, the J gene TRBJ1-1, with 9 bases aligning to TRBD1. The CDR3 spans 16 residues. The V gene's germline CDR1 is SQVTM and CDR2 ANQGSEA. J was trimmed by 1 base and V by 8 bases; bases with no gene match: 14. The CDR3 DNA reads TGCAGCACGAAGGGGGGACAGGGAGGGTGGAACACTGAAGCTTTCTTT. Encoded protein: CSTKGGQGGWNTEAFF. The variable domain in full, with the rest retrieved from reference TRBV29-1 and TRBJ1-1, is SAVISQKPSRDICQRGTSLTIQCQVDSQVTMMFWYRQQPGQSLTLIATANQGSEATYESGFVIDKFPISRPNLTFSTLTVSNMSPEDSSIYLCSTKGGQGGWNTEAFFGQGTRLTVV.